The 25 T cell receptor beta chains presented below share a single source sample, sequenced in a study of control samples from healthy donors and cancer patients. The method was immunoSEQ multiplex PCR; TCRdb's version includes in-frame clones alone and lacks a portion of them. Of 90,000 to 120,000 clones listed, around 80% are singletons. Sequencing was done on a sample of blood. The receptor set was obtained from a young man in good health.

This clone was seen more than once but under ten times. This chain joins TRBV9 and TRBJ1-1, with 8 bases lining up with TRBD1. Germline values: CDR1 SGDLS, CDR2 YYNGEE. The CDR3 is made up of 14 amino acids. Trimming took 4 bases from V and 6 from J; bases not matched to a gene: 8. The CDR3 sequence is CASSSHPGQAEAFF. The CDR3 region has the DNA TGTGCCAGCAGCTCGCACCCGGGACAGGCTGAAGCTTTCTTT.

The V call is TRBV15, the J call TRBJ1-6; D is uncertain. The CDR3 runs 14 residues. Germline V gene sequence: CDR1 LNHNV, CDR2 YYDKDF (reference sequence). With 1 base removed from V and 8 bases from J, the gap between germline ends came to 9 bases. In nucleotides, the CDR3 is TGTGCCACCAGCAGAGTCGCGCGCCATTCACCCCTCCACTTT. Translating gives CATSRVARHSPLHF.

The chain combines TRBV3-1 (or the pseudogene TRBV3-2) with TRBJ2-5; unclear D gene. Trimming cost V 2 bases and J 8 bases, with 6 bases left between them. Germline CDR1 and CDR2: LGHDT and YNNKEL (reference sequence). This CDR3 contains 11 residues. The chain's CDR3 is CASSQKTTQYF. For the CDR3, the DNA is TGTGCCAGCAGCCAAAAGACTACCCAGTACTTC.

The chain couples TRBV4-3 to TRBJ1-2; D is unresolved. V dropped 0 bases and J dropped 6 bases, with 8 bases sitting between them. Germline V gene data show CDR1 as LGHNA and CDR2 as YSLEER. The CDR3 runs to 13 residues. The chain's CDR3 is CASSQDPGDGYTF. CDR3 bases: TGCGCCAGCAGCCAAGATCCAGGAGATGGCTACACCTTC.

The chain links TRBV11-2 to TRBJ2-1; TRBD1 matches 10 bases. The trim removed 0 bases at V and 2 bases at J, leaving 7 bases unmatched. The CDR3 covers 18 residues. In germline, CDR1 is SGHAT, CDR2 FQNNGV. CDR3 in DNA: TGTGCCAGCAGCTTAGATCCCGGGACAGGGGACCCCTACAATGAGCAGTTCTTC. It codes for CASSLDPGTGDPYNEQFF.

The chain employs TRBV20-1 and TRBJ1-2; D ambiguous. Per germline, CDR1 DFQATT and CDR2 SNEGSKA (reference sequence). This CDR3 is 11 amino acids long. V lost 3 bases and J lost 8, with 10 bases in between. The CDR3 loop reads CSASEGRGYTF. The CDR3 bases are TGCAGTGCTAGTGAGGGAAGAGGCTACACCTTC.

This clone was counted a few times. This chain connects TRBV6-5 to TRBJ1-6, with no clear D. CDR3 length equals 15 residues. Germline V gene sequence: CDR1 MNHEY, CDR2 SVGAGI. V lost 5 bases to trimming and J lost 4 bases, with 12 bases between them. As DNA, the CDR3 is TGTGCCAGCAGTCTCGTCGGGGTTTATAATTCACCCCTCCACTTT. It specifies CASSLVGVYNSPLHF.

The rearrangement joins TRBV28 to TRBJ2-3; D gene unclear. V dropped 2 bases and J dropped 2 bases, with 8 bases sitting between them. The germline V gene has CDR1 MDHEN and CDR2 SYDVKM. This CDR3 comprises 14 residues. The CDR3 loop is CASSLGLYTDTQYF. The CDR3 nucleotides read TGTGCCAGCAGTTTAGGTTTATACACAGATACGCAGTATTTT.

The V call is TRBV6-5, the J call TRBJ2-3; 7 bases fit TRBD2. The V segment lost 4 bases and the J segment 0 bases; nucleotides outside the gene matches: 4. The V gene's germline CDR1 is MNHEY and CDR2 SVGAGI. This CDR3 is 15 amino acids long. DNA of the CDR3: TGTGCCAGCAGTTTAGCGGGCCGGAGCACAGATACGCAGTATTTT. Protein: CASSLAGRSTDTQYF.

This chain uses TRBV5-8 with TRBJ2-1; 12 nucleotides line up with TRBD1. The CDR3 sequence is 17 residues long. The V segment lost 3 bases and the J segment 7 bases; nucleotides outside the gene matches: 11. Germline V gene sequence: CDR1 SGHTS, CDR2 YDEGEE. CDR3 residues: CASSSILGTGGPNEQFF. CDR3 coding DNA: TGTGCCAGCAGCTCGATCCTTGGGACAGGGGGCCCGAATGAGCAGTTCTTC.

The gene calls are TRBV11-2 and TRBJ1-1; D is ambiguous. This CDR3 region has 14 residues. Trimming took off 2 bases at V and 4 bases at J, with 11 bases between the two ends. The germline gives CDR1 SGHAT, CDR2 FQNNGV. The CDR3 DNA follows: TGTGCCAGCAGCTTACCCGGGGTGAGCACTGAAGCTTTCTTT. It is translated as CASSLPGVSTEAFF. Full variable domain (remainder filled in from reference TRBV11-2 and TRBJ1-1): EAGVAQSPRYKIIEKRQSVAFWCNPISGHATLYWYQQILGQGPKLLIQFQNNGVVDDSQLPKDRFSAERLKGVDSTLKIQPAKLEDSAVYLCASSLPGVSTEAFFGQGTRLTVV.

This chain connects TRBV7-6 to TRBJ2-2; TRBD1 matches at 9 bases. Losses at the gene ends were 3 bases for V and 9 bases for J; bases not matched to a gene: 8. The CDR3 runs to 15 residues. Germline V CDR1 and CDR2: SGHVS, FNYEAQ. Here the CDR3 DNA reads TGTGCCAGCAGCTTGGTCCCGGGACAGGGCCGGGAGCTGTTTTTT. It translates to CASSLVPGQGRELFF.

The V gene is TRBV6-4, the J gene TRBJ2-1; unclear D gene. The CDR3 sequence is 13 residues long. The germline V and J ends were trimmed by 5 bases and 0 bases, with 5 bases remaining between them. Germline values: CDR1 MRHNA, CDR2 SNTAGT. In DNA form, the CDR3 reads TGTGCCAGCAGTAAGGACTCCTACAATGAGCAGTTCTTC. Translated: CASSKDSYNEQFF.

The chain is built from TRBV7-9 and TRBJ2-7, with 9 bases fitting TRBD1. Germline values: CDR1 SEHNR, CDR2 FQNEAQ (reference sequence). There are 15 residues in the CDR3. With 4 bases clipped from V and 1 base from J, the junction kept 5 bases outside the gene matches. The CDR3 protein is CASSSTGTGSYEQYF. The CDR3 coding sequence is TGTGCCAGCAGCTCAACCGGGACAGGGTCCTACGAGCAGTACTTC.

The CDR3 protein is CASSQTGNNSPLHF. DNA for the CDR3: TGCGCCAGCAGCCAAACAGGGAATAATTCACCCCTCCACTTT. This sequence joins TRBV4-3 and TRBJ1-6; D perhaps matches TRBD1 (6 bases). Germline V gene data show CDR1 as LGHNA and CDR2 as YSLEER. V lost 2 bases and J 5 bases, leaving 7 bases between the germline ends. The CDR3 consists of 14 residues.

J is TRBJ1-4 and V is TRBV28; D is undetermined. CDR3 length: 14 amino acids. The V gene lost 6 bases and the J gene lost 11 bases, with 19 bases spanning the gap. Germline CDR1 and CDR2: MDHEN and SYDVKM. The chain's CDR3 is CASSSPGRVMKLFF. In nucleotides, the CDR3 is TGTGCCAGCAGCTCGCCCGGACGGGTGATGAAACTGTTTTTT.

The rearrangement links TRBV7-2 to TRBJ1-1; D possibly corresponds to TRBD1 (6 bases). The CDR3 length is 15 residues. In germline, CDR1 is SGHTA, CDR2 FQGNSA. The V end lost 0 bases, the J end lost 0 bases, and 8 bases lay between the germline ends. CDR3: CASSLASGVNTEAFF. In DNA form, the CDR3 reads TGTGCCAGCAGCTTAGCGTCAGGGGTGAACACTGAAGCTTTCTTT.

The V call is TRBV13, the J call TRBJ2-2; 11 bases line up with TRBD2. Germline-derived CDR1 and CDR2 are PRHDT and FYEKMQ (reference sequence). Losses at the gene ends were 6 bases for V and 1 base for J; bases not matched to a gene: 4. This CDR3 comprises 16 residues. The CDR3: CASRKGLAGNTGELFF. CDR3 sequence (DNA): TGTGCCAGCAGAAAAGGACTAGCGGGGAACACCGGGGAGCTGTTTTTT.

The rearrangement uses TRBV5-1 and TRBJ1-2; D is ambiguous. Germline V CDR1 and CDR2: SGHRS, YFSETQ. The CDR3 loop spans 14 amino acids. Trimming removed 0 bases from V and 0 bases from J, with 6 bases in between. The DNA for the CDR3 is TGCGCCAGCAGCTTGGACACCCCTAACTATGGCTACACCTTC. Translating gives CASSLDTPNYGYTF.

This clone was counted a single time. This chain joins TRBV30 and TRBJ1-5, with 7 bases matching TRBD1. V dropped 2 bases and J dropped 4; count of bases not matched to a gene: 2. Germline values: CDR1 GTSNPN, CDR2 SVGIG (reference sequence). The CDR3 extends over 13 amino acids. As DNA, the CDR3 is TGTGCCTGGAGTTCAGGGGGGAATCAGCCCCAGCATTTT. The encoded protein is CAWSSGGNQPQHF.

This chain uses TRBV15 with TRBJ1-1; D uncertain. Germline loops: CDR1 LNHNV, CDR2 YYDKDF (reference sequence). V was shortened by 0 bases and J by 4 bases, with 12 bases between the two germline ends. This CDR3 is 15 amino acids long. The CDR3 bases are TGTGCCACCAGCAGAGACGGCATTCAAGTCACTGAAGCTTTCTTT. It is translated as CATSRDGIQVTEAFF. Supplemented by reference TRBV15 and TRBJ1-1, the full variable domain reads DAMVIQNPRYQVTQFGKPVTLSCSQTLNHNVMYWYQQKSSQAPKLLFHYYDKDFNNEADTPDNFQSRRPNTSFCFLDIRSPGLGDTAMYLCATSRDGIQVTEAFFGQGTRLTVV.

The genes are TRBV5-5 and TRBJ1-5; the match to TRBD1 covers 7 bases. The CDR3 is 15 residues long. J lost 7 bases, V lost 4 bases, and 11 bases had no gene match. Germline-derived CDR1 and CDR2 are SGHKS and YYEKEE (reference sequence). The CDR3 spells CASSQTGWMGQPQHF. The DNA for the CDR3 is TGTGCCAGCAGCCAGACAGGGTGGATGGGACAGCCCCAGCATTTT.

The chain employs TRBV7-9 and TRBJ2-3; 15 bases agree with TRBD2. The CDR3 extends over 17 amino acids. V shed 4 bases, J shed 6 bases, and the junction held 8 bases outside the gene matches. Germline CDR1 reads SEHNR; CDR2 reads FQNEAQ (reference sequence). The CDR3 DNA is TGTGCCAGCAGCTCGGGACTAGCGGGGGGTTTCGGGGATACGCAGTATTTT. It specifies CASSSGLAGGFGDTQYF.

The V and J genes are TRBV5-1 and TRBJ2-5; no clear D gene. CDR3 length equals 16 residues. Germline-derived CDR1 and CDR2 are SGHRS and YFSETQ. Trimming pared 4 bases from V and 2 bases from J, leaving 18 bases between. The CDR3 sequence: CASSLNGPTAQETQYF. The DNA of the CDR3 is TGCGCCAGCAGCCTGAATGGACCAACCGCGCAAGAGACCCAGTACTTC.

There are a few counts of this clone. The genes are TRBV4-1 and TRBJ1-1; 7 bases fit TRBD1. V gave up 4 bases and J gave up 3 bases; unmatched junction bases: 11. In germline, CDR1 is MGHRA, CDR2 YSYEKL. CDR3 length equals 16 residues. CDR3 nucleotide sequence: TGCGCCAGCAGCCGGGAGGGGAGTCAGGGGGACACTGAAGCTTTCTTT. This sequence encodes CASSREGSQGDTEAFF.